Following are 7 T cell receptor beta chains from one sample sequenced in a study of blood T cell repertoires in COVID-19. Assay: immunoSEQ multiplex PCR; the TCRdb copy retains only in-frame clones and omits some. The table records around 300,000 clones, roughly 91% of them present only once. The sequenced material came from peripheral blood. The receptors stem from a man aged 50-59 years with active or convalescent COVID-19.

The chain links TRBV28 to TRBJ2-7, with D unresolved. The germline V and J ends were trimmed by 4 bases and 3 bases, with 4 bases remaining between them. CDR1 and CDR2 (germline): MDHEN, SYDVKM. The CDR3 runs to 11 residues. The CDR3 protein is CASSSYYEQYF. CDR3 in DNA: TGTGCCAGCAGTTCCTACTACGAGCAGTACTTC.

The chain links TRBV7-8 to TRBJ1-3, with D maybe TRBD1 (5 bases). CDR1 is SGHVS and CDR2 is FQNEAQ in the germline V gene. The CDR3 contains 16 residues. The V gene lost 5 bases and the J gene lost 2 bases, with 16 bases spanning the gap. Written as DNA, the CDR3 is TGTGCCAGCAGCCCCCAGGCGGCAGGGACTGGAAACACCATATATTTT. Translated, it gives CASSPQAAGTGNTIYF.

V gene TRBV27 combines with J gene TRBJ1-1; 11 bases line up with TRBD1. This CDR3 is built from 18 residues. Germline-derived CDR1 and CDR2 are MNHEY and SMNVEV (reference sequence). V was pared by 5 bases and J by 3 bases, with 14 bases of the junction left unmatched. This CDR3 is CASSRERRDRGWYTEAFF. CDR3 bases: TGTGCCAGCAGTAGAGAACGTCGGGACAGGGGGTGGTACACTGAAGCTTTCTTT.

The V gene is TRBV6-5, the J gene TRBJ1-3; unclear D gene. With 2 bases removed from V and 0 bases from J, the gap between germline ends came to 11 bases. The CDR3 is made up of 16 amino acids. The germline CDR1 and CDR2 sequences are MNHEY and SVGAGI. CDR3 protein: CASSYDQAISGNTIYF. Written as DNA, the CDR3 is TGTGCCAGCAGTTACGACCAGGCCATCTCTGGAAACACCATATATTTT.

The chain links TRBV14 to TRBJ1-4; 7 bases line up with TRBD1. V trimming: 1 base; J trimming: 8 bases; junction bases outside the gene matches: 1. Per the germline V gene, CDR1 is SGHDN and CDR2 is FVKESK. The CDR3 runs 13 residues. Written as DNA, the CDR3 is TGTGCCAGCAGCCAAGTCAGGGGGGAAAAACTGTTTTTT. Its protein product is CASSQVRGEKLFF. The full variable domain, with the rest looked up from reference TRBV14 and TRBJ1-4, is EAGVTQFPSHSVIEKGQTVTLRCDPISGHDNLYWYRRVMGKEIKFLLHFVKESKQDESGMPNNRFLAERTGGTYSTLKVQPAELEDSGVYFCASSQVRGEKLFFGSGTQLSVL.

This clone was observed a few times. The DNA for the CDR3 is TGCAGCGTTTTTCGGGGAGGCACTGAAGCTTTCTTT. It specifies CSVFRGGTEAFF. V is TRBV29-1 and J is TRBJ1-1; D is undetermined. V lost 5 bases to trimming and J lost 4 bases, with 11 bases between them. From germline, CDR1 is SQVTM and CDR2 ANQGSEA. The CDR3 covers 12 residues.

The rearrangement uses TRBV7-6 and TRBJ2-1; the D gene is possibly TRBD1 (5 bases). Germline CDR1 is SGHVS and CDR2 is FNYEAQ. Trimming shortened V by 5 bases and J by 4 bases, and 9 bases separated the two germline ends. The CDR3 loop spans 13 amino acids. CDR3 region: CASSPPGYNEQFF. The CDR3 nucleotides are TGTGCCAGCAGCCCCCCAGGGTACAATGAGCAGTTCTTC.